This TCR beta chain originates from a study of OX40 agonist ivuxolimab in advanced cancers. About the research overall: Among those enrolled, mean age was 60 years (range roughly 23 to 79) and roughly 84% were male. Checkpoint inhibitors had been given previously to about 38% of patients. General observations from the study: Patients with a partial response at 0.1-3.0 mg/kg had among the lowest clonal expansion.

Drawing of blood for sampling happened at baseline, at cycle 4 day 1, and at cycle 7 day 1. Concerning this clone itself: The target antigen is unknown.

TCRdb keeps only in-frame clones here, not all; method: immunoSEQ multiplex PCR. Of tens of thousands of clones in the sample, 65% to 90% were seen once. The CDR3 is 10 residues long. Per germline, CDR1 MGHDK and CDR2 SYGVNS. This material consisted of CD4+ or CD8+ T cells sorted from blood, taken in a trial of the OX40 agonist ivuxolimab. This chain uses TRBV25-1 with TRBJ1-2; unclear D gene. The J call is in doubt because the DNA end fits TRBJ2-1 better. The TCR sequence derives from an adult with an advanced solid tumor such as melanoma, head and neck, liver or kidney cancer. The CDR3 is CASSESGQFF. CDR3 sequence (DNA): TGTGCCAGCAGTGAATCTGGACAGTTCTTC.